The 5 T cell receptor beta chains given below trace back to one sample, sequenced in a study of blood T cell repertoires in COVID-19. The repertoire was sequenced with immunoSEQ multiplex PCR; TCRdb's copy has only in-frame clones and lacks some. The sample comprises just over 150,000 clones, more than 65% of which are singletons, and just over 9.5% rests with the top ten. The sequenced material came from peripheral blood. The receptor set was obtained from a woman between 50 and 59 years old with acute or convalescent COVID-19.

The V and J genes are TRBV6-2 or TRBV6-3 and TRBJ2-1; D uncertain. V lost 2 bases and J lost 0, with 8 bases in between. In germline, CDR1 is MNHEY, CDR2 SVGEGT. The CDR3 spans 15 residues. The CDR3 nucleotides are TGTGCCAGCAGTTACGGGCAGAGCTCCTACAATGAGCAGTTCTTC. It codes for CASSYGQSSYNEQFF.

The chain has TRBV7-9 and TRBJ1-2, with no clear D. The CDR3 runs to 11 residues. V dropped 5 bases and J dropped 7 bases, with 8 bases sitting between them. Germline V gene lookup returns CDR1 SEHNR and CDR2 FQNEAQ (reference sequence). Here the CDR3 DNA reads TGTGCCAGCAGCCTAGGGCCTGGCTACACCTTC. This encodes CASSLGPGYTF.

This rearrangement joins TRBV28 to TRBJ1-1; TRBD1 aligns across 10 bases. The CDR3 contains 16 residues. V shed 6 bases and J 0 bases; nucleotides not matched to a gene: 7. Germline V gene lookup returns CDR1 MDHEN and CDR2 SYDVKM. CDR3 sequence (DNA): TGTGCCAGCAGGCCCTTGGGACAGGGGATGAACACTGAAGCTTTCTTT. Protein product: CASRPLGQGMNTEAFF.

Notes on this clone: This specimen includes other DNA sequences encoding the same CDR3. V and J are TRBV5-1 and TRBJ2-1, with TRBD2 identical over 9 bases. This CDR3 is built from 15 residues. V gave up 0 bases and J gave up 4 bases; unmatched junction bases: 2. Germline assignment: CDR1 SGHRS and CDR2 YFSETQ. This chain's CDR3 is CASSLGLAAYNEQFF. Written as DNA, the CDR3 is TGCGCCAGCAGCTTGGGACTAGCGGCGTACAATGAGCAGTTCTTC.

The V gene is TRBV28, the J gene TRBJ2-5, with 7 bases identical to TRBD2. The V gene's germline CDR1 is MDHEN and CDR2 SYDVKM. Unmatched junction bases numbered 6, after V lost 1 base and J lost 4 bases. The CDR3 length is 15 residues. The CDR3 region is CASSLLGEGRETQYF. The CDR3 DNA sequence: TGTGCCAGCAGTTTATTGGGGGAGGGGAGAGAGACCCAGTACTTC.